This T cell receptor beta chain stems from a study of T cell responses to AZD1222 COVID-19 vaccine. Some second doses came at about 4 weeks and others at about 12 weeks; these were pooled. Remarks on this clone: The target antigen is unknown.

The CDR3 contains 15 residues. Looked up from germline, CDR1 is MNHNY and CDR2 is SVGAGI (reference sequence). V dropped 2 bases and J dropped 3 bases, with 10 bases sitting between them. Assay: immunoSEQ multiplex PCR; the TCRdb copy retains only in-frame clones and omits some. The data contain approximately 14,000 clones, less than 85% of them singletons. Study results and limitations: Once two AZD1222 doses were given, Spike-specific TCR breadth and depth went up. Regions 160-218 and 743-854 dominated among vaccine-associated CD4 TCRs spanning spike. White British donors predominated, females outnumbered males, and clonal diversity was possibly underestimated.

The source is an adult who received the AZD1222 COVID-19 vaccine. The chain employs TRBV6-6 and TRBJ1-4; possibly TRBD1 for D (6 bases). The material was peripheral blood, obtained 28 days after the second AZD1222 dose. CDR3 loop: CASSYLGQPNEKLFF. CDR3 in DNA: TGTGCCAGCAGTTACCTCGGACAGCCTAATGAAAAACTGTTTTTT.